This is a list of T cell receptor beta chains from one sample in a study of identical twins. One entry per CDR3 protein, called by TCRdb with MiXCR from the 5' RACE reads. This sample has 400,000 to 500,000 distinct CDR3 sequences, with around a sixth found just once. The sequencing input was naive T cells sorted from blood. All receptors come from a man over 45 in good health. Each CDR3 is given with its conserved first and last residue. D genes are given only for firm matches. Clone size, where shown, is once, few, many, or a class for clones that have expanded.

size,D,J,V,DNA,CDR3
.,.,TRBJ1-5,TRBV29-1,TGCAGCGTTGAAGGCGGGACTGGAACCCAGCATTTT,CSVEGGTGTQHF
.,.,TRBJ2-5,TRBV21-1,TGTGCCAGCAGCAAACCCGGGACTAGCGGGAGAGATGAGACCCAGTACTTC,CASSKPGTSGRDETQYF
.,.,TRBJ2-1,TRBV6-2/TRBV6-3,TGTGCCAGCAGTTACCCGACAGTCACGTCCTACAATGAGCAGTTCTTC,CASSYPTVTSYNEQFF
few,.,TRBJ2-5,TRBV28,TGTGCCAGCAGTTTCCTGTCCGGGGTAGGGGAGACCCAGTACTTC,CASSFLSGVGETQYF
many,.,TRBJ2-5,TRBV20-1,TGCAGTGCTATAACCTACCAAGAGACCCAGTACTTC,CSAITYQETQYF
few,.,TRBJ1-4,TRBV12-3/TRBV12-4,TGTGCCAGCAGTTTAGGGGGAACTAAGGAAAAACTGTTTTTT,CASSLGGTKEKLFF
.,TRBD1,TRBJ2-5,TRBV5-1,TGCGCCAGCAGCCCTGGGACAGGGGGCGAGGAGACCCAGTACTTC,CASSPGTGGEETQYF
few,.,TRBJ2-4,TRBV9,TGTGCCAGCAGCCCTGAGGCCCGAGCCAAAAACATTCAGTACTTC,CASSPEARAKNIQYF
.,TRBD2,TRBJ2-1,TRBV28,TGTGCCAGCAGCCCTCGGACTAGCGGGCCCTACAATGAGCAGTTCTTC,CASSPRTSGPYNEQFF
many,.,TRBJ1-1,TRBV6-5,TGTGCCAGCAGTTACTTACCGACAGACATGAACACTGAAGCTTTCTTT,CASSYLPTDMNTEAFF
many,.,TRBJ2-3,TRBV12-3/TRBV12-4,TGTGCCAGCGGGGGTACTAGCACAGATACGCAGTATTTT,CASGGTSTDTQYF
few,.,TRBJ1-1,TRBV7-9,TGTGCCAGCAGCTCCCGACAGGTGGGCACTGAAGCTTTCTTT,CASSSRQVGTEAFF
many,.,TRBJ2-7,TRBV13,TGTGCCAGCAGACGCAGGGGCGCAAGCTCCTACGAGCAGTACTTC,CASRRRGASSYEQYF
.,.,TRBJ2-2,TRBV7-2,TGTGCCAGCAGCGTCGGACCGAACACCGGGGAGCTGTTTTTT,CASSVGPNTGELFF
many,.,TRBJ1-1,TRBV20-1,TGCAGTGCTAGAGATGGCAGTCAGAACACTGAAGCTTTCTTT,CSARDGSQNTEAFF
.,.,TRBJ1-1,TRBV7-6,TGTGCCAGCAGCCGACAGGAGGGCACTGAAGCTTTCTTT,CASSRQEGTEAFF
many,.,TRBJ1-1,TRBV20-1,TGCAGTGCTTGCCCCTCATCTAGCGTGGTAAACACTGAAGCTTTCTTT,CSACPSSSVVNTEAFF
many,.,TRBJ1-2,TRBV27,TGTGCCAGCAGCATAGGGGGGCTAGGGTATGGCTACACCTTC,CASSIGGLGYGYTF
.,TRBD2,TRBJ2-7,TRBV18,TGTGCCAGCTCACCACTTGGGGAGGGGACCTACGAGCAGTACTTC,CASSPLGEGTYEQYF
.,.,TRBJ2-7,TRBV28,TGTGCCAGCAGCCACAACGTCTGGGGACATCACGACGAGCAGTACTTC,CASSHNVWGHHDEQYF
.,.,TRBJ2-3,TRBV7-2,TGTGCCAGCAGCTACCGAGGCACAGATACGCAGTATTTT,CASSYRGTDTQYF
many,.,TRBJ1-1,TRBV20-1,TGCAGTGCTACCCAGGGAGCGAACACTGAAGCTTTCTTT,CSATQGANTEAFF
.,.,TRBJ2-2,TRBV7-2,TGTGCCAGCAGCTCTCGACAGGACACCGGGGAGCTGTTTTTT,CASSSRQDTGELFF
many,.,TRBJ2-7,TRBV7-9,TGTGCCAGCAGCTTATCACAGATCTACGAGCAGTACTTC,CASSLSQIYEQYF
.,.,TRBJ1-5,TRBV15,TGTGCCACCAGCAGAGATATGGGGGGCAGTCAGCCCCAGCATTTT,CATSRDMGGSQPQHF
few,.,TRBJ1-2,TRBV12-3/TRBV12-4,TGTGCCAGCAGTTTGCAGGGGTCGGGCTATGGCTACACCTTC,CASSLQGSGYGYTF
.,TRBD1,TRBJ2-2,TRBV27,TGTGCCAGCAGTTTAATCGGGACAGGGCATTCGGAGCTGTTTTTT,CASSLIGTGHSELFF
many,.,TRBJ2-7,TRBV20-1,TGCAGTGCTAGAGATAGGCTAGCTGCAAGCTCCTACGAGCAGTACTTC,CSARDRLAASSYEQYF
.,.,TRBJ1-2,TRBV6-1,TGTGCCAGCAAAGAAGGGGGGGCGCACTATGGCTACACCTTC,CASKEGGAHYGYTF
few,TRBD2,TRBJ2-7,TRBV6-5,TGTGCCAGCAGTTATGACTTGGGACTAGCGGGAGCCGAGCAGTACTTC,CASSYDLGLAGAEQYF
many,.,TRBJ2-1,TRBV20-1,TGCAGTGCTAGAGTCCCCCGCACCCGCTCCTACAATGAGCAGTTCTTC,CSARVPRTRSYNEQFF
few,.,TRBJ1-5,TRBV6-2/TRBV6-3,TGTGCCAGCAGAGGGAGAGGGATATGGGAGACGCGACACCGCAATCAGCCCCAGCATTTT,CASRGRGIWETRHRNQPQHF
few,.,TRBJ2-7,TRBV18,TGTGCCAGCTCAGACCGTGGAGGGGAGGTCCACGAGCAGTACTTC,CASSDRGGEVHEQYF
few,TRBD2,TRBJ2-3,TRBV29-1,TGCAGCGGGTGTACTAGCGGGGGCACAGATACGCAGTATTTT,CSGCTSGGTDTQYF
.,.,TRBJ2-1,TRBV7-2,TGTGCCAGCAGCCTTTACAGGAATGAGCAGTTCTTC,CASSLYRNEQFF
few,.,TRBJ2-1,TRBV20-1,TGCAGTGCCCCGGACTCTGATGAGCAGTTCTTC,CSAPDSDEQFF
few,.,TRBJ2-3,TRBV7-2,TGTGCCAGCAGCCCACCACTTGGCGGGACTGGCACAGATACGCAGTATTTT,CASSPPLGGTGTDTQYF
few,TRBD1,TRBJ2-5,TRBV28,TGTGCCAGCGACAGGGGTAGGCAGACCCAGTACTTC,CASDRGRQTQYF
few,TRBD1,TRBJ2-1,TRBV5-1,TGCGCCAGCACCAACAGGGGCGGGAATGAGCAGTTCTTC,CASTNRGGNEQFF
.,.,TRBJ2-3,TRBV20-1,TGCAGTGCTTTCACAGATACGCAGTATTTT,CSAFTDTQYF
.,TRBD2,TRBJ2-1,TRBV7-9,TGTGCCAGCAGCTTAGTGTCGGGGGGGCCGGTCTTC,CASSLVSGGPVF
.,TRBD2,TRBJ2-7,TRBV11-2,TGTGCCAGCAGCTCAGGGGCAGGGCTACGGGGCGGGGGGTCCTACGAGCAGTACTTC,CASSSGAGLRGGGSYEQYF
few,.,TRBJ2-3,TRBV19,TGTGCCAGTAGTAATCTACCAGAAATCAGCACAGATACGCAGTATTTT,CASSNLPEISTDTQYF
few,.,TRBJ1-5,TRBV4-2,TGTGCCAGCAGCCGCACTCTTGAGAATTTGGGCAATCAGCCCCAGCATTTT,CASSRTLENLGNQPQHF
.,TRBD2,TRBJ2-3,TRBV6-2/TRBV6-3,TGTGCCAGCAGTTATAGACTAGCCCGCACAGATACGCAGTATTTT,CASSYRLARTDTQYF
.,.,TRBJ2-7,TRBV7-6,TGTGCCAGCAGCTTAGGCATTCCCTACGAGCAGTACTTC,CASSLGIPYEQYF